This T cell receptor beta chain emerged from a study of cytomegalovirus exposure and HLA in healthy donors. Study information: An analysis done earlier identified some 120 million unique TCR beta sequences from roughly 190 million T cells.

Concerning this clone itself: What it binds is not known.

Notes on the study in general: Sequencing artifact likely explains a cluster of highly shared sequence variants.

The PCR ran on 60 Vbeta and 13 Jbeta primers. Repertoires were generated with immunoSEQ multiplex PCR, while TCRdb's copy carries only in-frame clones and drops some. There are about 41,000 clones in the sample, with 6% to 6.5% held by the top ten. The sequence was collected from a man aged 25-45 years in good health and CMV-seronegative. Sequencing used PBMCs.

The CDR3 sequence: CASSEDRGAYEQYF. As DNA, the CDR3 is TGTGCCAGCAGTGAGGACAGGGGCGCCTACGAGCAGTACTTC. This rearrangement joins TRBV25-1 to TRBJ2-7; TRBD1 agrees at 9 bases. V was pared by 3 bases and J by 2 bases, with 2 bases of the junction left unmatched. CDR1 MGHDK and CDR2 SYGVNS come from the germline V gene. The CDR3 is 14 amino acids.